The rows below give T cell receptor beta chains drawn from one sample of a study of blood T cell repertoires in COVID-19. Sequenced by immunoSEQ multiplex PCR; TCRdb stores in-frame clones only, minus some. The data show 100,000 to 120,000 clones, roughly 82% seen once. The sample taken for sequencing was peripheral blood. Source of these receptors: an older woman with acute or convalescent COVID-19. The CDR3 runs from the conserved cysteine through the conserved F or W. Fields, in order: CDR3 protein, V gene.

CASSYSLEPTDTQYF,TRBV6-5
CASSFIAGSTGELFF,TRBV7-9
CASSVVGTANTIYF,TRBV9
CASTRGIGELFF,TRBV7-2
CAWSVGLAGGGDTQYF,TRBV30
CASSLPDRAYTF,TRBV6-2/TRBV6-3
CASSFGAFGSGSPLHF,TRBV28
CASSQSGTGNQPQHF,TRBV16
CASSFRTQGALDGYGYTF,TRBV27
CASSQGQNTGELFF,TRBV13
CSVSLSRQETQYF,TRBV29-1
CASSPPGQGKNEQYF,TRBV28
CASSSTGPNEQFF,TRBV7-3
CASSVGQYNEQFF,TRBV9
CATSRTGQGREKLFF,TRBV15
CASSDSGTGDRNTIYF,TRBV28
CSVTGRQGTLEQYF,TRBV29-1
CASSKGGVGKAEAFF,TRBV28
CATSDSQRGTNYGYTF,TRBV24-1
CATSHSGQGNTEAFF,TRBV24-1